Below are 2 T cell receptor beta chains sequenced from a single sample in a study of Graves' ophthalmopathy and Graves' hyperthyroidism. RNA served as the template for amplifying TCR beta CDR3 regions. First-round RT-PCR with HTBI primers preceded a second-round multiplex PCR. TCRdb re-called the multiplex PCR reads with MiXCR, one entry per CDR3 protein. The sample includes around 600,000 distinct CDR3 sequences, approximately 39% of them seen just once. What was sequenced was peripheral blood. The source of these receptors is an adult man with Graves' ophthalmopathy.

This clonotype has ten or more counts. CDR3 sequence (DNA): TGTGCCAGCAGCCCAAAAGCGGGAGGAGGGACCGGGGAGCTGTTTTTT. It specifies CASSPKAGGGTGELFF. V usage is TRBV7-7 and J usage is TRBJ2-2; 9 nucleotides agree with TRBD2. J lost 5 bases, V lost 5 bases, and 9 bases had no gene match. Germline lookup yields CDR1 SSHAT and CDR2 FNYEAQ (reference sequence). This CDR3 contains 16 residues.

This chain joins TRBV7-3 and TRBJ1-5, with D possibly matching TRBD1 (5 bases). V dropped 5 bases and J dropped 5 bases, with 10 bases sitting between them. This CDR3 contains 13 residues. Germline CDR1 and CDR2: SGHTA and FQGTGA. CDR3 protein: CASSPGTHQPQHF. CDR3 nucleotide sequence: TGTGCCAGCAGCCCCGGGACTCATCAGCCCCAGCATTTT.